This T cell receptor (beta chain) was identified in a study of OX40 agonist ivuxolimab in advanced cancers. Study at large: While on treatment, patients had intravenous ivuxolimab at 0.01 to 10 mg/kg every 2 weeks.

The data were produced by immunoSEQ multiplex PCR, yet TCRdb's version contains in-frame clones alone and is incomplete. The sample lists roughly 70,000 clones, about 85% occurring once. This clone was picked up a small number of times. What it recognizes is unknown. The CDR3 runs to 16 residues. In germline, CDR1 is MDHEN, CDR2 SYDVKM. V was cut by 8 bases and J by 11 bases, with 29 bases left in between. Broader study findings: In general, CD8+ T cells held more expanded clones than CD4+ did, on average.

The clonotype originates from an adult with an advanced solid tumor such as melanoma, head and neck, liver or kidney cancer. Sequenced material: CD4+ or CD8+ T cells sorted from blood, taken in a trial of the OX40 agonist ivuxolimab. The chain recombines TRBV28 with TRBJ2-3, with a weak D call TRBD2 (6 bases). The CDR3 DNA follows: TGTGCCAGCCTTAGCGGTCGGCTTATAGGAGGCGTGAGGCAGTATTTT. Its translation: CASLSGRLIGGVRQYF.